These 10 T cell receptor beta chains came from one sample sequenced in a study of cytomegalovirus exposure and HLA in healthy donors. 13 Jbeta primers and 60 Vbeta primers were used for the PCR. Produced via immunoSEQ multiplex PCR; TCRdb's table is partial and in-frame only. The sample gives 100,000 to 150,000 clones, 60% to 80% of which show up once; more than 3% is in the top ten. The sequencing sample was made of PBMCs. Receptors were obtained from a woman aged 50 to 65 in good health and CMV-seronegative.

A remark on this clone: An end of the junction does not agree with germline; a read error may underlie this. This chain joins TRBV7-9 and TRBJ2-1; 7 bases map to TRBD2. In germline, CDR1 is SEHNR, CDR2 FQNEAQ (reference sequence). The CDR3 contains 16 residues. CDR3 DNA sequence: TGTTCCAGCAGCGCCGGGGAGGGCCTCTCCTACAATGAGCAGTTCTTC. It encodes CSSSAGEGLSYNEQFF.

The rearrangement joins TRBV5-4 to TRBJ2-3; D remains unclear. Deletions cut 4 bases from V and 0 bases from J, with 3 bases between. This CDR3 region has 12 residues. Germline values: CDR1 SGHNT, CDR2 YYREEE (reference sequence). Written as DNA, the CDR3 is TGTGCCAGCAGCCAAAGCACAGATACGCAGTATTTT. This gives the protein CASSQSTDTQYF. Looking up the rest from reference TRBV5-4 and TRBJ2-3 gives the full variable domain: ETGVTQSPTHLIKTRGQQVTLRCSSQSGHNTVSWYQQALGQGPQFIFQYYREEENGRGNFPPRFSGLQFPNYSSELNVNALELDDSALYLCASSQSTDTQYFGPGTRLTVL.

In nucleotides, the CDR3 is TGCAGCGCCGGAGTGAGCACAGATACGCAGTATTTT. Protein product: CSAGVSTDTQYF. This chain uses TRBV29-1 with TRBJ2-3; no clear D gene. The germline V and J ends were trimmed by 7 bases and 0 bases, with 8 bases remaining between them. The CDR3 totals 12 residues. Germline V gene lookup returns CDR1 SQVTM and CDR2 ANQGSEA.

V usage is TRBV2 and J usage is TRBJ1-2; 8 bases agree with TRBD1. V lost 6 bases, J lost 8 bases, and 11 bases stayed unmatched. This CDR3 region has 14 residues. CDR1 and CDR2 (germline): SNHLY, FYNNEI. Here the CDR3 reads CASSYAGGDDGYTF. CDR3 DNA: TGTGCCAGCAGCTATGCAGGGGGCGACGACGGCTACACCTTC. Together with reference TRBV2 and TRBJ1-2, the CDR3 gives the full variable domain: EPEVTQTPSHQVTQMGQEVILRCVPISNHLYFYWYRQILGQKVEFLVSFYNNEISEKSEIFDDQFSVERPDGSNFTLKIRSTKLEDSAMYFCASSYAGGDDGYTFGSGTRLTVV.

CDR3 region: CASKETGSHQPQHF. Written as DNA, the CDR3 is TGTGCCAGCAAGGAGACAGGCTCCCATCAGCCCCAGCATTTT. This chain joins TRBV6-5 and TRBJ1-5; possibly TRBD1 for D (6 bases). From germline, CDR1 is MNHEY and CDR2 SVGAGI. Trimming stripped 7 bases from V and 5 bases from J, with 15 bases between. This CDR3 region has 14 residues.

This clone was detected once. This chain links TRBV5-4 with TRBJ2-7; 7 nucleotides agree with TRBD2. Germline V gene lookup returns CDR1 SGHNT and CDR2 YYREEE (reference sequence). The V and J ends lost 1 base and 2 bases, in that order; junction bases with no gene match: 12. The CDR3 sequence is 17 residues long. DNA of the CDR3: TGTGCCAGCAGCTTGTCCCCAGGTGCGGGAGCAACCTACGAGCAGTACTTC. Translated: CASSLSPGAGATYEQYF.

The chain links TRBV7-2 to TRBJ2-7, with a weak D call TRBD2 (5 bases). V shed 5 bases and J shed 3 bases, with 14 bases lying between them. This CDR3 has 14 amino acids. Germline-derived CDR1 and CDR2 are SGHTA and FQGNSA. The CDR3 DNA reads TGTGCCAGCAGCCCATCGGGGTCCAACTACGAGCAGTACTTC. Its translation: CASSPSGSNYEQYF.

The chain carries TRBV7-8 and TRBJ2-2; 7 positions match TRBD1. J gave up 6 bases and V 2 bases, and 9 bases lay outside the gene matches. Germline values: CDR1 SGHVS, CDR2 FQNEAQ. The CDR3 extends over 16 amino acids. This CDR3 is CASSLTGQVPAGELFF. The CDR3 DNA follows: TGTGCCAGCAGCTTAACTGGACAGGTTCCCGCCGGGGAGCTGTTTTTT. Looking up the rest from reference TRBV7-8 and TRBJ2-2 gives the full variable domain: GAGVSQSPRYKVAKRGQDVALRCDPISGHVSLFWYQQALGQGPEFLTYFQNEAQLDKSGLPSDRFFAERPEGSVSTLKIQRTQQEDSAVYLCASSLTGQVPAGELFFGEGSRLTVL.

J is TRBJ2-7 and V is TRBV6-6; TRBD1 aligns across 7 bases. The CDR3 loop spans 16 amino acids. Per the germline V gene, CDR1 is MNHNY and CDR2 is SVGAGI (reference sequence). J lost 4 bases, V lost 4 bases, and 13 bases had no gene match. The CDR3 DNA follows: TGTGCCAGCAGTTCCAAGACAGGGCCGTTAGGTTACGAGCAGTACTTC. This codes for CASSSKTGPLGYEQYF.

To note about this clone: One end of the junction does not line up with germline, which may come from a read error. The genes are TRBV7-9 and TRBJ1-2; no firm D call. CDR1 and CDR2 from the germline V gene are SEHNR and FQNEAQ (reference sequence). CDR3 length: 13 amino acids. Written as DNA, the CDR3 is TGTTCCAGCAGCGCCCGGGAATCGAATGGCTACACCTTC. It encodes CSSSARESNGYTF.